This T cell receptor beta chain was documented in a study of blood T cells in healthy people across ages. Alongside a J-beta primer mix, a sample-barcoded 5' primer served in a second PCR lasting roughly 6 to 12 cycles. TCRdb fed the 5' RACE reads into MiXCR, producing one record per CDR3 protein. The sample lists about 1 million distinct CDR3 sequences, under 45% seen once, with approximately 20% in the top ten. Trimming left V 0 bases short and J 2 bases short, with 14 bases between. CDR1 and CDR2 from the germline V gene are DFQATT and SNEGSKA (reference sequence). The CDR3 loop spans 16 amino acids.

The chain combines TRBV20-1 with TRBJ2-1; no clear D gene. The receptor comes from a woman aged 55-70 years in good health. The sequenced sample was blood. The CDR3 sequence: CSARDSPLPPYNEQFF. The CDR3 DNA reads TGCAGTGCTAGAGATTCCCCTCTACCGCCCTACAATGAGCAGTTCTTC.